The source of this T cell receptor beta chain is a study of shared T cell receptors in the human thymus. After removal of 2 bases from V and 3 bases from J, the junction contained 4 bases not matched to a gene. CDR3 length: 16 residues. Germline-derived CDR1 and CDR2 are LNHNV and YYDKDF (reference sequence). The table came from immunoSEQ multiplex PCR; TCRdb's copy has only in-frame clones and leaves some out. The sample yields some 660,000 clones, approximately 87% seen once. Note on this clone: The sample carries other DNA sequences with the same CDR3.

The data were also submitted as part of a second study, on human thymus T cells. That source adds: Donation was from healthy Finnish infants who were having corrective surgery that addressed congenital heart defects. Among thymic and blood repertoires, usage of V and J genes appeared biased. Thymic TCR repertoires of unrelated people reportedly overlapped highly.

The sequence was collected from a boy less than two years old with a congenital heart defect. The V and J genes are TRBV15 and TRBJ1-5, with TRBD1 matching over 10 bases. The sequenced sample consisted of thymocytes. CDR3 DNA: TGTGCCACCAGCAGACCGGGACAGGGGAACAATCAGCCCCAGCATTTT. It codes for CATSRPGQGNNQPQHF.